The entry below describes one T cell receptor (beta chain). The antigen is undetermined. The junction and the germline gene differ at one end; a read error may be behind it. The data are from a study of tumor and adjacent non-tumor tissue in lung cancer. Study summary: Histology: around 13 adenocarcinoma, a couple of squamous cell carcinoma, 1 small cell lung cancer. Findings and limits, study-wide: TCR diversity was significantly greater in tumor than normal lung tissue.

Three rounds of nested PCR, following a modified ARM-PCR protocol, produced the TCRbeta library. TCRdb analysed the multiplex PCR reads with MiXCR anew, one entry per CDR3 protein. The table includes 65,000 to 95,000 distinct CDR3 sequences, approximately 79% detected once. No cell sorting was done before RNA was extracted from the tissue. Newly diagnosed lung cancer patients had thoracic surgery in China, August–late 2014, without prior chemotherapy. This CDR3 is built from 13 residues. CDR1 and CDR2 (germline): LGHNA, YNFKEQ. The sequencing input was lung tumor tissue. V usage is TRBV4-2 and J usage is TRBJ1-2, with no clear D. The TCR sequence derives from a woman aged 45-60 years with non-small cell lung cancer. DNA for the CDR3: TGTGCCGGCAGCCAAGAGGGAATAGGTGGATACACCTTC. Protein sequence: CAGSQEGIGGYTF.